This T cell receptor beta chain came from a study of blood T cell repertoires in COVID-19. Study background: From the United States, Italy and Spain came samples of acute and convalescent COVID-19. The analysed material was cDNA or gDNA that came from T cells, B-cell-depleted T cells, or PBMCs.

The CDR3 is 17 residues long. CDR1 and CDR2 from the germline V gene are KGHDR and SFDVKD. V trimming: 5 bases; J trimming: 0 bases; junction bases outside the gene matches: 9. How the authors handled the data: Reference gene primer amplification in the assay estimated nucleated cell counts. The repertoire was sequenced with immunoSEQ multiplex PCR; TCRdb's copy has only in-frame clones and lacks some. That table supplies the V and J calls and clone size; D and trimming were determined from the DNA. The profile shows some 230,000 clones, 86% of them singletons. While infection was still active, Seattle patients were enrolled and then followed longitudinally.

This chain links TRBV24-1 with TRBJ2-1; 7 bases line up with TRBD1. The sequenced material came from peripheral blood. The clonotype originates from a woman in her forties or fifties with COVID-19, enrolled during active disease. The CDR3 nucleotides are TGTGCCACCAGTGCCAAGGGGGCGAGAAGCTCCTACAATGAGCAGTTCTTC. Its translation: CATSAKGARSSYNEQFF.